Below, 27 T cell receptor beta chains from the same sample are listed, as sequenced in a study of cytomegalovirus exposure and HLA in healthy donors. PCR primers comprised 60 Vbeta and 13 Jbeta primers. Data came from immunoSEQ multiplex PCR; TCRdb stores just in-frame clones and leaves some out. Of roughly 120,000 clones in the sample, roughly 65% are singletons; the top ten hold 10%. The specimen sequenced was PBMCs. The receptors come from a middle-aged man in good health and CMV-seropositive.

The rearrangement links TRBV7-6 to TRBJ2-1; 8 positions agree with TRBD1. The V segment lost 4 bases and the J segment 0 bases; nucleotides outside the gene matches: 5. The CDR3 runs 16 residues. The germline gives CDR1 SGHVS, CDR2 FNYEAQ. The CDR3 region is CASSWTGRSSYNEQFF. CDR3 in DNA: TGTGCCAGCAGCTGGACAGGGAGAAGCTCCTACAATGAGCAGTTCTTC.

This chain links TRBV7-2 with TRBJ2-7, with 13 bases that match TRBD2. The V and J ends lost 2 bases and 0 bases, in that order; junction bases with no gene match: 7. Per germline, CDR1 SGHTA and CDR2 FQGNSA. CDR3 length: 18 amino acids. The CDR3 here is CASSLKTSGRVFSYEQYF. CDR3 coding DNA: TGTGCCAGCAGCTTAAAAACTAGCGGGAGGGTTTTCTCCTACGAGCAGTACTTC. The full variable domain, its missing parts supplied by reference TRBV7-2 and TRBJ2-7, is GAGVSQSPSNKVTEKGKDVELRCDPISGHTALYWYRQSLGQGLEFLIYFQGNSAPDKSGLPSDRFSAERTGGSVSTLTIQRTQQEDSAVYLCASSLKTSGRVFSYEQYFGPGTRLTVT.

V is TRBV19 and J is TRBJ2-2; D call uncertain. Trimming removed 7 bases from V and 4 bases from J, with 16 bases in between. This CDR3 has 15 amino acids. Looked up from germline, CDR1 is LNHDA and CDR2 is SQIVND (reference sequence). CDR3 amino acids: CASKRFAVGTGELFF. The DNA for the CDR3 is TGTGCCAGTAAGAGGTTCGCAGTCGGCACCGGGGAGCTGTTTTTT. The complete variable domain, with remaining parts taken from reference TRBV19 and TRBJ2-2, reads DGGITQSPKYLFRKEGQNVTLSCEQNLNHDAMYWYRQDPGQGLRLIYYSQIVNDFQKGDIAEGYSVSREKKESFPLTVTSAQKNPTAFYLCASKRFAVGTGELFFGEGSRLTVL.

The V and J genes are TRBV5-1 and TRBJ2-7; 7 bases agree with TRBD2. The CDR3 runs to 13 residues. Germline V gene sequence: CDR1 SGHRS, CDR2 YFSETQ. The J segment lost 5 bases and the V segment lost 7 bases, leaving 9 bases of the junction unmatched. CDR3 region: CASFLGGSHEQYF. The CDR3, as DNA: TGCGCCAGCTTTCTAGGCGGGAGCCACGAGCAGTACTTC.

The V gene is TRBV18, the J gene TRBJ2-7; 11 nucleotides match TRBD2. The ends lost 3 bases at V and 5 bases at J; junction bases unmatched: 6. CDR1 is KGHSH and CDR2 is LQKENI in the germline V gene. This CDR3 spans 15 amino acids. As DNA, the CDR3 is TGTGCCAGCTCACCGATAGCGGGAGGGCCCCACGAGCAGTACTTC. Its translation is CASSPIAGGPHEQYF.

This chain joins TRBV9 and TRBJ2-1, with D possibly being TRBD2 (6 bases). Trimming removed 0 bases from V and 4 bases from J, with 11 bases in between. The CDR3 consists of 15 residues. CDR1 is SGDLS and CDR2 is YYNGEE in the germline V gene. DNA for the CDR3: TGTGCCAGCAGCGTAGCGGGAGACTTATACAATGAGCAGTTCTTC. This sequence encodes CASSVAGDLYNEQFF.

This sequence joins TRBV25-1 and TRBJ1-1; D is perhaps TRBD1 (5 bases). CDR3 length: 13 residues. Germline CDR1 MGHDK, CDR2 SYGVNS. The V end was cut by 7 bases, the J end by 4 bases, with 13 bases between. The CDR3 DNA reads as TGTGCCAGCACTCTTGCGGGGGGCACTGAAGCTTTCTTT. Amino acids: CASTLAGGTEAFF.

The V and J genes are TRBV14 and TRBJ1-2; a possible D gene is TRBD1 (5 bases). The CDR3 is 16 residues long. V gave up 1 base and J gave up 0 bases, with 12 bases separating them. Germline V gene lookup returns CDR1 SGHDN and CDR2 FVKESK. The CDR3 sequence: CASSQGVGASNYGYTF. CDR3 in DNA: TGTGCCAGCAGCCAAGGGGTAGGGGCCTCTAACTATGGCTACACCTTC.

V gene TRBV18 combines with J gene TRBJ1-4, with D possibly matching TRBD1 (6 bases). The CDR3 is 15 amino acids. The germline V gene encodes CDR1 KGHSH and CDR2 LQKENI. The V end lost 6 bases, the J end lost 7 bases, and 18 bases lay between the germline ends. In DNA, the CDR3 is TGTGCCAGCTCTCTAACAGGGTATTGGAGTGAAAAACTGTTTTTT. It codes for CASSLTGYWSEKLFF.

V is TRBV1 and J is TRBJ2-5; the D call of TRBD2 is as the table states it, not checked on the DNA. TRBV1 is tagged as a pseudogene. The CDR3 is 17 amino acids. The CDR3 loop is CTSSTLGGALVQETQYF. Written as DNA, the CDR3 is TGCACCAGCAGCACACTTGGGGGGGCCCTCGTACAAGAGACCCAGTACTTC.

The chain carries TRBV25-1 and TRBJ2-3; TRBD1 matches at 7 bases. V was clipped by 7 bases and J by 5 bases; unmatched bases: 6. The V gene's germline CDR1 is MGHDK and CDR2 SYGVNS. The CDR3 sequence is 13 residues long. CDR3 protein: CASNRQGQDTQYF. The CDR3 DNA follows: TGTGCCAGCAATAGACAGGGTCAAGATACGCAGTATTTT.

The chain joins TRBV29-1 to TRBJ2-6; D is perhaps TRBD2 (5 bases). Germline CDR1 and CDR2: SQVTM and ANQGSEA. Trimming stripped 7 bases from V and 0 bases from J, with 10 bases between. The CDR3 is made up of 14 amino acids. CDR3 sequence: CSATTTSGANVLTF. In DNA form, the CDR3 reads TGCAGCGCAACGACTACCTCTGGGGCCAACGTCCTGACTTTC.

This clone appeared a few times. The rearrangement joins TRBV6-1 to TRBJ1-5, with D possibly matching TRBD1 (6 bases). CDR3 length: 14 amino acids. V dropped 1 base and J dropped 2 bases, with 6 bases sitting between them. The V gene's germline CDR1 is MNHNS and CDR2 SASEGT. CDR3 sequence (DNA): TGTGCCAGCAGTGAAGGGACAGGCAATCAGCCCCAGCATTTT. Protein: CASSEGTGNQPQHF.

This chain connects TRBV13 to TRBJ2-1; TRBD2 matches at 8 bases. Germline CDR1 is PRHDT and CDR2 is FYEKMQ (reference sequence). V shed 5 bases, J shed 8 bases, and the junction held 8 bases outside the gene matches. The CDR3 has 14 amino acids. The CDR3 is CASSPGGDLYEQFF. The DNA of the CDR3 is TGTGCCAGCAGCCCGGGGGGGGACTTGTATGAGCAGTTCTTC.

This chain connects TRBV7-9 to TRBJ2-7; 7 nucleotides agree with TRBD2. The J segment lost 5 bases and the V segment lost 5 bases, leaving 15 bases of the junction unmatched. The germline V gene encodes CDR1 SEHNR and CDR2 FQNEAQ (reference sequence). The CDR3 spans 16 residues. This CDR3 reads CASSTVVGGSYHEQYF. The CDR3 nucleotides are TGTGCCAGCAGCACAGTAGTAGGCGGGAGTTACCACGAGCAGTACTTC.

This clone occurred once. The chain carries TRBV5-4 and TRBJ2-5, with D perhaps TRBD1 (5 bases). Trimming took off 1 base at V and 5 bases at J, with 15 bases between the two ends. In germline, CDR1 is SGHNT, CDR2 YYREEE (reference sequence). The CDR3 runs to 15 residues. The CDR3 DNA reads TGTGCCAGCAGCTTGTCGAACAGGCTCTGGGAGACCCAGTACTTC. Protein: CASSLSNRLWETQYF.

This clone was detected only a few times. The V gene is TRBV5-4, the J gene TRBJ2-2; D might be TRBD1 (5 bases). Trimming shortened V by 4 bases and J by 1 base, and 14 bases separated the two germline ends. The CDR3 is 16 amino acids. Germline V gives CDR1 SGHNT, CDR2 YYREEE (reference sequence). In DNA form, the CDR3 reads TGTGCCAGCAGCATCGCAGGACACCAGAACACCGGGGAGCTGTTTTTT. Its translation: CASSIAGHQNTGELFF.

This clone was counted a few times. The chain carries TRBV11-2 and TRBJ2-3; 9 bases map to TRBD2. CDR3 size: 15 residues. J lost 0 bases, V lost 5 bases, and 3 bases had no gene match. Germline loops: CDR1 SGHAT, CDR2 FQNNGV. CDR3 amino acids: CASSASGVSTDTQYF. The DNA of the CDR3 is TGTGCCAGCAGCGCTAGCGGGGTTAGCACAGATACGCAGTATTTT. Combining the CDR3 with reference TRBV11-2 and TRBJ2-3 gives the whole variable domain EAGVAQSPRYKIIEKRQSVAFWCNPISGHATLYWYQQILGQGPKLLIQFQNNGVVDDSQLPKDRFSAERLKGVDSTLKIQPAKLEDSAVYLCASSASGVSTDTQYFGPGTRLTVL.

This clone was seen a few times. The CDR3 region has the DNA TGTGCCAGCAGGGCAGGGGATAATTCACCCCTCCACTTT. Translation gives CASRAGDNSPLHF. The V gene is TRBV2, the J gene TRBJ1-6; tentative D call: TRBD1 (6 bases). This CDR3 has 13 amino acids. Trimming took 6 bases from V and 5 from J, leaving 8 bases between them. Germline CDR1 and CDR2: SNHLY and FYNNEI.

This chain links TRBV7-9 with TRBJ2-1; D remains ambiguous. The CDR3 contains 12 residues. Germline assignment: CDR1 SEHNR and CDR2 FQNEAQ (reference sequence). Trimming took off 2 bases at V and 6 bases at J, with 5 bases between the two ends. In nucleotides, the CDR3 is TGTGCCAGCAGCTTAAATCTCAATGAGCAGTTCTTC. Its protein is CASSLNLNEQFF.

The J gene is TRBJ2-3, the V gene TRBV18; D unresolved. CDR1 KGHSH and CDR2 LQKENI come from the germline V gene. The V end was cut by 3 bases, the J end by 8 bases, with 15 bases between. This CDR3 is built from 14 residues. CDR3 sequence reads: CASSPGVTSPTQYF. The DNA for the CDR3 is TGTGCCAGCTCACCCGGAGTCACAAGCCCTACGCAGTATTTT.

The chain recombines TRBV7-9 with TRBJ2-2; 9 bases are shared with TRBD1. J was trimmed by 5 bases and V by 5 bases; bases with no gene match: 12. This CDR3 has 17 residues. Germline assignment: CDR1 SEHNR and CDR2 FQNEAQ (reference sequence). CDR3 region: CASSPTGDRVVTGELFF. DNA for the CDR3: TGTGCCAGCAGCCCAACCGGGGACAGGGTGGTAACCGGGGAGCTGTTTTTT.

J is TRBJ2-1 and V is TRBV11-2; TRBD2 agrees at 7 bases. V was pared by 7 bases and J by 7 bases, with 10 bases of the junction left unmatched. Germline V lookup: CDR1 SGHAT, CDR2 FQNNGV. The CDR3 has 14 amino acids. The CDR3 here is CASILAGVGNEQFF. For the CDR3, the DNA is TGTGCCAGCATTCTGGCGGGAGTAGGGAATGAGCAGTTCTTC. The full variable domain, in which reference TRBV11-2 and TRBJ2-1 provide the parts outside the CDR3, is EAGVAQSPRYKIIEKRQSVAFWCNPISGHATLYWYQQILGQGPKLLIQFQNNGVVDDSQLPKDRFSAERLKGVDSTLKIQPAKLEDSAVYLCASILAGVGNEQFFGPGTRLTVL.

Here the CDR3 DNA reads TGCGCCAGCAGCTTGACGGGACACAACTATGGCTACACCTTC. It encodes CASSLTGHNYGYTF. The rearrangement uses TRBV5-1 and TRBJ1-2, with D perhaps matching TRBD1 (6 bases). Germline lookup yields CDR1 SGHRS and CDR2 YFSETQ. This CDR3 region has 14 residues. V was trimmed by 1 base and J by 2 bases, leaving 9 bases between them.

The V and J genes are TRBV28 and TRBJ2-5, with 9 nucleotides matching TRBD1. V shed 5 bases, J shed 5 bases, and the junction held 9 bases outside the gene matches. Looked up from germline, CDR1 is MDHEN and CDR2 is SYDVKM. This CDR3 comprises 15 residues. CDR3: CASSTNRGQRETQYF. The DNA for the CDR3 is TGTGCCAGCAGTACGAACAGGGGGCAAAGGGAGACCCAGTACTTC.

V usage is TRBV5-1 and J usage is TRBJ1-2, with D tentatively TRBD1 (6 bases). The CDR3 spans 12 residues. Per germline, CDR1 SGHRS and CDR2 YFSETQ. With 0 bases removed from V and 7 bases from J, the gap between germline ends came to 7 bases. The CDR3 loop is CASSLGQVGYTF. Written as DNA, the CDR3 is TGCGCCAGCAGCTTGGGACAGGTTGGCTACACCTTC. The variable domain in full, with the rest retrieved from reference TRBV5-1 and TRBJ1-2, is KAGVTQTPRYLIKTRGQQVTLSCSPISGHRSVSWYQQTPGQGLQFLFEYFSETQRNKGNFPGRFSGRQFSNSRSEMNVSTLELGDSALYLCASSLGQVGYTFGSGTRLTVV.

This chain joins TRBV7-3 and TRBJ2-2, with 10 bases fitting TRBD2. V lost 4 bases, J lost 4 bases, and 3 bases stayed unmatched. Germline values: CDR1 SGHTA, CDR2 FQGTGA. This CDR3 has 15 amino acids. CDR3 in DNA: TGTGCCAGCAGCTCAGCGGGGGGGCTCACCGGGGAGCTGTTTTTT. This translates into CASSSAGGLTGELFF.